Sequencing of this T cell receptor (beta chain) was carried out in a study of human T cells and chemical hapten exposure. General study findings and limits: Sensitization with DPC brought no change to TCRs above 1 in 1000 in frequency.

This clonotype was counted between two and nine times. The antigen is undetermined. Time point of the sample: healthy volunteer bleed at 6 weeks. Total RNA was isolated from unfractionated whole blood. Each CDR3 protein gets one entry after TCRdb re-called the RACE reads with MiXCR. Seen here are 65,000 or so distinct CDR3 sequences, around 6.1% observed once, and the top ten hold under 4.5%. The TCR originated in a female donor in good health. Some clones in this sample may be carry-over from other donors' samples. Sequencing was carried out using whole blood.

The CDR3 DNA reads as TGTGCCAGCAGTGAATTTAGCTACGAGCAGTACTTC. Protein product: CASSEFSYEQYF. The chain joins TRBV25-1 to TRBJ2-7; no definite D call. Per germline, CDR1 MGHDK and CDR2 SYGVNS. The CDR3 runs to 12 residues. Trimming shortened V by 1 base and J by 3 bases, and 4 bases separated the two germline ends.